The rows below give T cell receptor beta chains drawn from one sample of a study of cytomegalovirus exposure and HLA in healthy donors. Profiling relied on immunoSEQ multiplex PCR, and the TCRdb table lists in-frame clones only, not all of them. Of hundreds of thousands of clones in the sample, around 89% were seen once. Sequencing was performed on PBMCs. These receptors all stem from a woman between 18 and 30 years old in good health and CMV-seronegative. Both conserved end residues are part of each CDR3. A D gene is named only where the DNA matches it firmly. Only part of the rows carry a size: once, few, many, or a class if the clone is expanded.

len	abundance	d_gene	v_gene	j_gene	CDR3aa	CDR3nt
16	NA	TRBD2	TRBV7-6	TRBJ2-1	CASSRLAGGPPGEQFF	TGTGCCAGCAGCCGACTAGCGGGAGGGCCTCCGGGTGAGCAGTTCTTC
15	few	NA	TRBV18	TRBJ2-7	CASSRSGGEFYEQYF	TGTGCCAGCTCACGTTCTGGCGGGGAGTTCTACGAGCAGTACTTC
14	NA	NA	TRBV7-7	TRBJ2-5	CASSLAGTGETQYF	TGTGCCAGCAGCTTAGCGGGCACGGGGGAGACCCAGTACTTC
13	NA	NA	TRBV14	TRBJ2-2	CASSPPNSRELFF	TGTGCCAGCAGCCCTCCGAACTCCAGGGAGCTGTTTTTT
16	NA	NA	TRBV27	TRBJ1-5	CASSGEGGYSNQPQHF	TGTGCCAGCAGTGGAGAAGGCGGATATAGCAATCAGCCCCAGCATTTT
13	NA	NA	TRBV9	TRBJ2-7	CASSVDQLYEQYF	TGTGCCAGCAGCGTAGATCAGTTATACGAGCAGTACTTC
11	NA	NA	TRBV2	TRBJ1-5	CASSEGRAQHF	TGTGCCAGCAGTGAAGGGAGGGCCCAGCATTTT
13	NA	TRBD1	TRBV2	TRBJ1-2	CASSQGADYGYTF	TGTGCCAGCAGCCAGGGGGCCGACTATGGCTACACCTTC
16	NA	NA	TRBV6-5	TRBJ2-1	CASSYSNRFSYNEQFF	TGTGCCAGCAGTTACTCGAACAGGTTTTCTTACAATGAGCAGTTCTTC
15	few	TRBD1	TRBV19	TRBJ1-2	CASSVTGTGNYGYTF	TGTGCCAGTAGTGTGACCGGGACAGGGAACTATGGCTACACCTTC
15	NA	NA	TRBV6-6	TRBJ1-1	CASSYSGGGAAEAFF	TGTGCCAGCAGTTACTCCGGGGGTGGGGCCGCTGAAGCTTTCTTT
16	NA	TRBD2	TRBV7-2	TRBJ2-1	CASSRLLAGGGNEQFF	TGTGCCAGCAGCCGATTACTAGCGGGAGGTGGGAATGAGCAGTTCTTC
16	NA	NA	TRBV5-1	TRBJ1-1	CASRTLGSERDTEAFF	TGCGCCAGCCGGACTCTGGGGTCAGAAAGGGACACTGAAGCTTTCTTT
14	NA	NA	TRBV6-6	TRBJ1-5	CASSYRESNQPQHF	TGTGCCAGCAGTTACAGGGAGAGCAATCAGCCCCAGCATTTT
11	NA	NA	TRBV20-1	TRBJ2-1	CSARPLIEQFF	TGCAGTGCTAGACCCCTTATAGAGCAGTTCTTC
15	NA	TRBD1	TRBV9	TRBJ2-7	CASSVGGQGSYEQYF	TGTGCCAGCAGCGTAGGGGGACAGGGCTCCTACGAGCAGTACTTC
15	once	TRBD2	TRBV5-6	TRBJ2-7	CASSLALRGDYEQYF	TGTGCCAGCAGCTTGGCCCTTCGGGGGGACTACGAGCAGTACTTC
12	NA	NA	TRBV4-2	TRBJ2-3	CASSHVGDTQYF	TGTGCCAGCAGCCATGTGGGCGATACGCAGTATTTT
14	NA	TRBD1	TRBV6-5	TRBJ2-5	CASSEGQGGETQYF	TGTGCCAGCAGTGAGGGACAGGGAGGGGAGACCCAGTACTTC
15	NA	NA	TRBV7-9	TRBJ1-2	CASSLVLSGSTGYTF	TGTGCCAGCAGCTTAGTTCTATCAGGGTCCACGGGCTACACCTTC
14	NA	NA	TRBV4-2	TRBJ1-2	CASSQDRVNYGYTF	TGTGCCAGCAGCCAAGATCGTGTTAACTATGGCTACACCTTC
17	few	NA	TRBV27	TRBJ2-1	CASSPLGVTSPYNEQFF	TGTGCCAGCAGTCCCCTCGGAGTGACGAGCCCCTACAATGAGCAGTTCTTC
15	NA	NA	TRBV9	TRBJ2-7	CASSPSGAPTYEQYF	TGTGCCAGCAGCCCTTCAGGGGCTCCAACCTACGAGCAGTACTTC
15	NA	TRBD1	TRBV18	TRBJ2-5	CASSPWDRDQETQYF	TGTGCCAGCTCACCGTGGGACAGAGACCAAGAGACCCAGTACTTC
16	NA	TRBD2	TRBV7-8	TRBJ2-7	CASSWGLAGVSYEQYF	TGTGCCAGCAGCTGGGGACTAGCGGGAGTGAGCTACGAGCAGTACTTC
18	NA	TRBD1	TRBV6-1	TRBJ1-1	CASSARGKPIAKNTEAFF	TGTGCCAGCAGTGCCAGGGGGAAGCCGATAGCGAAAAACACTGAAGCTTTCTTT
18	NA	TRBD2	TRBV25-1	TRBJ2-7	CASSDGGQLAGEGYEQYF	TGTGCCAGCAGTGATGGGGGACAGCTAGCGGGAGAGGGCTACGAGCAGTACTTC
13	NA	NA	TRBV11-2	TRBJ1-2	CASSLELNTGYTF	TGTGCCAGCAGCTTAGAGTTAAACACCGGCTACACCTTC
14	once	NA	TRBV30	TRBJ2-1	CAWSQGDFIDEQFF	TGTGCCTGGAGCCAGGGGGACTTTATCGATGAGCAGTTCTTC
14	NA	NA	TRBV9	TRBJ1-3	CASSAQGTGNTIYF	TGTGCCAGCAGCGCGCAGGGTACTGGAAACACCATATATTTT
18	NA	TRBD2	TRBV5-1	TRBJ2-5	CASSTGIAGGGFGETQYF	TGCGCCAGCAGCACGGGAATAGCGGGAGGGGGGTTCGGAGAGACCCAGTACTTC
14	NA	NA	TRBV4-1	TRBJ2-7	CASSQAPNDKVEYF	TGCGCCAGCAGCCAAGCTCCCAACGACAAGGTGGAATACTTC
16	NA	TRBD1	TRBV5-8	TRBJ1-1	CASSLAFGQGGTEAFF	TGTGCCAGCAGCTTGGCCTTCGGACAGGGGGGCACTGAAGCTTTCTTT
14	NA	NA	TRBV6-6	TRBJ1-5	CASGPQGFNQPQHF	TGTGCCAGCGGGCCGCAGGGATTCAATCAGCCCCAGCATTTT
13	NA	NA	TRBV11-2	TRBJ1-1	CASSFQENTEAFF	TGTGCCAGCAGCTTCCAGGAGAACACTGAAGCTTTCTTT
16	few	TRBD2	TRBV11-2	TRBJ2-3	CASSLHPGLSTDTQYF	TGTGCCAGCAGCTTACATCCGGGACTAAGCACAGATACGCAGTATTTT
14	few	TRBD1	TRBV10-1	TRBJ2-7	CASSRTGGAYEQYF	TGCGCCAGCAGCAGGACAGGGGGGGCCTACGAGCAGTACTTC
13	NA	TRBD1	TRBV29-1	TRBJ2-7	CSVEATGNNEQYF	TGCAGCGTTGAGGCGACAGGGAACAACGAGCAGTACTTC
19	NA	TRBD1	TRBV19	TRBJ1-3	CASSRPGQGIIFGGNTIYF	TGTGCCAGTAGTCGGCCGGGACAGGGAATTATATTCGGGGGAAACACCATATATTTT
15	NA	NA	TRBV4-3	TRBJ2-3	CASSLVAVSTDTQYF	TGCGCCAGCAGCCTAGTAGCTGTTAGCACAGATACGCAGTATTTT
15	NA	TRBD2	TRBV27	TRBJ2-7	CASSFQGGGPYEQYF	TGTGCCAGCAGTTTTCAGGGCGGGGGGCCCTACGAGCAGTACTTC